This entry lists 6 T cell receptor beta chains sequenced from one sample in a study of T cells in Graves' hyperthyroidism and ophthalmopathy. TCR beta CDR3 sequences were amplified from RNA transcripts. With the HTBI primer set, the TCR CDR3 went through a first round of RT-PCR. TCRdb recomputed calls from the multiplex PCR reads with MiXCR, one row per CDR3 protein. The sample contains some 400,000 distinct CDR3 sequences, about a fifth of which appear only once. Sequences were obtained from blood. Source of these receptors: a woman younger than 35 with Graves' hyperthyroidism.

Ten or more counts support this clonotype. The V gene is TRBV12-3 or TRBV12-4, the J gene TRBJ2-7; D is uncertain. V was trimmed by 6 bases and J by 12 bases, leaving 24 bases between them. The CDR3 covers 14 residues. CDR3 in amino acids: CASSLWESPGRMYF. CDR3 nucleotides: TGTGCCAGCAGCTTATGGGAATCACCCGGACGGATGTACTTC.

The CDR3 sequence: CASSVGELRPYEQYF. The CDR3 DNA follows: TGTGCCAGCAGCGTAGGAGAGCTTCGCCCCTACGAGCAGTACTTC. The chain carries TRBV9 and TRBJ2-7; no definite D call. Germline V gene sequence: CDR1 SGDLS, CDR2 YYNGEE. The CDR3 consists of 15 residues. The V gene lost 0 bases and the J gene lost 2 bases, with 12 bases spanning the gap.

This clonotype was counted at least ten times. The rearrangement joins TRBV6-2 or TRBV6-3 to TRBJ2-7; 15 positions agree with TRBD2. CDR3 length equals 19 residues. Per the germline V gene, CDR1 is MNHEY and CDR2 is SVGEGT. V was clipped by 7 bases and J by 4 bases; unmatched bases: 17. The CDR3 DNA sequence: TGTGCCAGCACCCAGGCCGGGACTAGCGGGGGGCCCGTCCGTTACGAGCAGTACTTC. It translates to CASTQAGTSGGPVRYEQYF.

This clonotype was recorded many times. The chain has TRBV12-3 or TRBV12-4 and TRBJ1-1; TRBD1 agrees at 7 bases. The J segment lost 0 bases and the V segment lost 5 bases, leaving 15 bases of the junction unmatched. CDR3 length: 18 residues. Here the CDR3 DNA reads TGTGCCAGCAGTCTAGGGTGGGGAAGAGGGGGCATGAACACTGAAGCTTTCTTT. It codes for CASSLGWGRGGMNTEAFF.

In its sample, this clonotype was seen many times. CDR3 protein: CASSSSGQGSFWEQYF. CDR3 DNA sequence: TGTGCCAGCTCTTCCTCGGGACAGGGGAGTTTTTGGGAGCAGTACTTC. J is TRBJ2-7 and V is TRBV18, with TRBD1 identical over 10 bases. Germline-derived CDR1 and CDR2 are KGHSH and LQKENI. The CDR3 is made up of 16 amino acids. V shed 6 bases, J shed 7 bases, and the junction held 15 bases outside the gene matches. The whole variable domain, filled in from reference TRBV18 and TRBJ2-7, reads NAGVMQNPRHLVRRRGQEARLRCSPMKGHSHVYWYRQLPEEGLKFMVYLQKENIIDESGMPKERFSAEFPKEGPSILRIQQVVRGDSAAYFCASSSSGQGSFWEQYFGPGTRLTVT.

This clonotype was counted many times. The chain joins TRBV30 to TRBJ2-7, with a possible D match to TRBD2 (5 bases). The germline V gene encodes CDR1 GTSNPN and CDR2 SVGIG (reference sequence). V lost 3 bases, J lost 2 bases, and 14 bases lay in between. The length of the CDR3 is 14 residues. As DNA, the CDR3 is TGTGCCTGGAGATCCTCTAGCCGGACCTACGAGCAGTACTTC. Amino acid sequence: CAWRSSSRTYEQYF.